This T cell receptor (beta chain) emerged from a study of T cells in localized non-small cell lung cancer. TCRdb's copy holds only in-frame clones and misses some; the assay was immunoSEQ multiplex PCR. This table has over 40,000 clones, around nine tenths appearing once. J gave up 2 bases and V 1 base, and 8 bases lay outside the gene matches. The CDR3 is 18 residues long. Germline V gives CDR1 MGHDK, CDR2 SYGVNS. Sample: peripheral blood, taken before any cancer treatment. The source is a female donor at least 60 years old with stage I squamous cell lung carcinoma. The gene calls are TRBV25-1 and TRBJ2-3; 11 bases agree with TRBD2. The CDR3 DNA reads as TGTGCCAGCAGTGAATCGCTAGGTAGCGGGAGGGCCACAGATACGCAGTATTTT. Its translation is CASSESLGSGRATDTQYF.